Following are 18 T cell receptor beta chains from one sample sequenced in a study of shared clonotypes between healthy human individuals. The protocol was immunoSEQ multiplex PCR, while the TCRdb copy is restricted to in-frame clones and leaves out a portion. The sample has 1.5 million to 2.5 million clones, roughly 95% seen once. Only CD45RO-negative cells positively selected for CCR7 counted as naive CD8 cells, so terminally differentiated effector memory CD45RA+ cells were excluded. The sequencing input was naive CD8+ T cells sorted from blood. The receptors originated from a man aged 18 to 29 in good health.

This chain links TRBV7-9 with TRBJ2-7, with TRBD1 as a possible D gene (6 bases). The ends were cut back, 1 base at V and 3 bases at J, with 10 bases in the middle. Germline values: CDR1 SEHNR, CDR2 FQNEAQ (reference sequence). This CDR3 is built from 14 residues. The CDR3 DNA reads TGTGCCAGCAGCTTAGTCCGGACAGACTACGAGCAGTACTTC. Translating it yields CASSLVRTDYEQYF.

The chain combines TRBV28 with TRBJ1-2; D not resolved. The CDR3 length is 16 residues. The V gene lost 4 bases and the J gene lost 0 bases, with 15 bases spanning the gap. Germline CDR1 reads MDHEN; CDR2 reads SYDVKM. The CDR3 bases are TGTGCCAGCAGTTCTCCGCACCGCACTCCTAACTATGGCTACACCTTC. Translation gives CASSSPHRTPNYGYTF.

The CDR3 here is CASSLRLPDEQYF. Written as DNA, the CDR3 is TGTGCCAGCAGTTTAAGGCTTCCCGACGAGCAGTACTTC. This chain uses TRBV27 with TRBJ2-7; D unclear. V was clipped by 2 bases and J by 5 bases, with 10 bases between them. The CDR3 runs 13 residues. Germline CDR1 MNHEY, CDR2 SMNVEV (reference sequence).

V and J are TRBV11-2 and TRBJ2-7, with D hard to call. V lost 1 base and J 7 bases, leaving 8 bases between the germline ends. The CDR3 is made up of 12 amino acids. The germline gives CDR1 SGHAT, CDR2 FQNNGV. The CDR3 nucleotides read TGTGCCAGCAGCTTAGGTACCCAGGAGCAGTACTTC. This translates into CASSLGTQEQYF. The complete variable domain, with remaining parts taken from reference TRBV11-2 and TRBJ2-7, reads EAGVAQSPRYKIIEKRQSVAFWCNPISGHATLYWYQQILGQGPKLLIQFQNNGVVDDSQLPKDRFSAERLKGVDSTLKIQPAKLEDSAVYLCASSLGTQEQYFGPGTRLTVT.

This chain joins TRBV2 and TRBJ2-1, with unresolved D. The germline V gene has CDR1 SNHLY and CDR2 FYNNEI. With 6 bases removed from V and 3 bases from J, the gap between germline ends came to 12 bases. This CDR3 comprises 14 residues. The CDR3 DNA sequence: TGTGCCAGCAGAGGATGGGGTGTCTACAATGAGCAGTTCTTC. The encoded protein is CASRGWGVYNEQFF. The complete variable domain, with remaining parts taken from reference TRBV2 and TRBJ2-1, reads EPEVTQTPSHQVTQMGQEVILRCVPISNHLYFYWYRQILGQKVEFLVSFYNNEISEKSEIFDDQFSVERPDGSNFTLKIRSTKLEDSAMYFCASRGWGVYNEQFFGPGTRLTVL.

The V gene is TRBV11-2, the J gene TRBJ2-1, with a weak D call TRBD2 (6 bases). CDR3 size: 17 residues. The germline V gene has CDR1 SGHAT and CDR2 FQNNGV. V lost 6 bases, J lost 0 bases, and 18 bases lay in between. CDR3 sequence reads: CASRDFSGYSSYNEQFF. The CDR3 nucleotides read TGTGCCAGCAGGGATTTTAGCGGCTACAGCTCCTACAATGAGCAGTTCTTC.

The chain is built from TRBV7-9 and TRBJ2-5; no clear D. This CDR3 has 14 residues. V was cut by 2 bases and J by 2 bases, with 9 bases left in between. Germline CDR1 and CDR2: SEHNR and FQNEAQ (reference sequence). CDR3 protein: CASSLSEVQETQYF. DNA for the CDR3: TGTGCCAGCAGCTTATCGGAAGTGCAAGAGACCCAGTACTTC.

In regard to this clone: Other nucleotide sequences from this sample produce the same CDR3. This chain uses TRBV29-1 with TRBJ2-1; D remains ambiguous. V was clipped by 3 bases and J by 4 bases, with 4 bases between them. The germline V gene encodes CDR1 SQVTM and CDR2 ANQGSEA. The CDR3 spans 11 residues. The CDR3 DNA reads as TGCAGCGTTGAGCATTACAATGAGCAGTTCTTC. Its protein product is CSVEHYNEQFF.

The CDR3 is CASSLGDPGASYEQYF. Here the CDR3 DNA reads TGCGCCAGCAGCTTGGGGGACCCCGGGGCATCCTACGAGCAGTACTTC. J is TRBJ2-7 and V is TRBV5-1; possibly TRBD1 or TRBD2 for D (5 bases each). V was pared by 0 bases and J by 1 base, with 14 bases between. CDR1 and CDR2 from the germline V gene are SGHRS and YFSETQ. The CDR3 covers 16 residues.

This CDR3 reads CASSQDRGGLNEQFF. Written as DNA, the CDR3 is TGCGCCAGCAGCCAAGATCGGGGAGGGTTAAATGAGCAGTTCTTC. The chain couples TRBV4-3 to TRBJ2-1; 7 nucleotides match TRBD2. V shed 0 bases and J 7 bases; nucleotides not matched to a gene: 6. CDR1 is LGHNA, CDR2 YSLEER, per germline. The CDR3 is 15 amino acids.

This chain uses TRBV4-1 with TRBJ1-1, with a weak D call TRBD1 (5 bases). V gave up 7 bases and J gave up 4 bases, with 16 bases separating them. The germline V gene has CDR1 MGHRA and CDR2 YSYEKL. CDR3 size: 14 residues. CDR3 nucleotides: TGCGCCAGCAATGGTGTAGGGGTCGTCACTGAAGCTTTCTTT. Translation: CASNGVGVVTEAFF.

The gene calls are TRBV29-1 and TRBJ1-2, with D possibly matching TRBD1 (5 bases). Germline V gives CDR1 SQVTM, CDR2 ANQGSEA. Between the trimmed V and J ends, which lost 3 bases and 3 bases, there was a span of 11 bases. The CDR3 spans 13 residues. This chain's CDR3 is CSVDQGFDYGYTF. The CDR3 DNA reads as TGCAGCGTTGACCAGGGTTTTGACTATGGCTACACCTTC.

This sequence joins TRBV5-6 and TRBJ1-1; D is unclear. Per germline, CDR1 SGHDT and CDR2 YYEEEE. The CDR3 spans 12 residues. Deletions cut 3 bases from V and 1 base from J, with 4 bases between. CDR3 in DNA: TGTGCCAGCAGCTCCCAGAACACTGAAGCTTTCTTT. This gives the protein CASSSQNTEAFF.

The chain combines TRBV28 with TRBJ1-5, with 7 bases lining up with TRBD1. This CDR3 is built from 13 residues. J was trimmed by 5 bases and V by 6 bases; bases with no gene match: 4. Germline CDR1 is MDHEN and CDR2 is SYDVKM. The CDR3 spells CASSPTGDQPQHF. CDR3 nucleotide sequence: TGTGCCAGCAGCCCCACAGGGGATCAGCCCCAGCATTTT. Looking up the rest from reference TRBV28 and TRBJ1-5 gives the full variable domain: DVKVTQSSRYLVKRTGEKVFLECVQDMDHENMFWYRQDPGLGLRLIYFSYDVKMKEKGDIPEGYSVSREKKERFSLILESASTNQTSMYLCASSPTGDQPQHFGDGTRLSIL.

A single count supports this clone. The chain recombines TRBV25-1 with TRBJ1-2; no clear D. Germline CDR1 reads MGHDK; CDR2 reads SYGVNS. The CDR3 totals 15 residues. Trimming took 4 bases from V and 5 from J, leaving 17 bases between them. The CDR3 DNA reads TGTGCCAGCAGTGGATCGACCCTCGCGGAGTATGGCTACACCTTC. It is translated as CASSGSTLAEYGYTF.

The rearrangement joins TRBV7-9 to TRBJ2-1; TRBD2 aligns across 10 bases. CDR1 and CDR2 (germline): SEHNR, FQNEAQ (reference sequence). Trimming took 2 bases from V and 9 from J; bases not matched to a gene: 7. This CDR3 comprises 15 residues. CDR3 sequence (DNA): TGTGCCAGCAGCTTACCCCTAGCGGGGGTGGGTGAGCAGTTCTTC. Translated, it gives CASSLPLAGVGEQFF.

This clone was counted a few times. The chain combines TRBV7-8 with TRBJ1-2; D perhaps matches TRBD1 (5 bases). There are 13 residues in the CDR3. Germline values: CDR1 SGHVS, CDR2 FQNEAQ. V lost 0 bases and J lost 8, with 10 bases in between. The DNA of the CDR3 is TGTGCCAGCAGCTTAGCGTCCGGGGCCGGCTACACCTTC. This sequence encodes CASSLASGAGYTF.

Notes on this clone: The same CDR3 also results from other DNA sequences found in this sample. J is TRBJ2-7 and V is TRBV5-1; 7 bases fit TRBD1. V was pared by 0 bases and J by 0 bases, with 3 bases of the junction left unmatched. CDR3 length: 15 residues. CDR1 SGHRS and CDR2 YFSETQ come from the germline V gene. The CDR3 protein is CASSLAPGGSYEQYF. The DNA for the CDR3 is TGCGCCAGCAGCTTGGCTCCAGGGGGCTCCTACGAGCAGTACTTC.